What follows are 20 T cell receptor beta chains derived from one specimen sequenced in a study of T cell repertoires in cytomegalovirus infection. These receptors have no identified antigens. MiXCR, run by TCRdb on the reads, gives a single entry per CDR3 protein. The repertoire holds about 130,000 distinct CDR3 sequences, with 20% to 30% as singletons. Input material: PBMCs, sequenced either directly or after in vitro stimulation (not recorded which). The receptor source for this set is a human donor in good health (CMV status not recorded). Some clones in this sample may be carry-over from other donors' samples.

The rearrangement links TRBV14 to TRBJ1-4; D unclear. CDR1 is SGHDN and CDR2 is FVKESK in the germline V gene. This CDR3 spans 14 amino acids. V lost 2 bases and J lost 6, with 10 bases in between. The CDR3 protein is CASSQQQKDEKLFF. The CDR3 coding sequence is TGTGCCAGCAGCCAACAGCAAAAGGATGAAAAACTGTTTTTT.

J is TRBJ2-1 and V is TRBV6-6; D unresolved. The CDR3 consists of 15 residues. Looked up from germline, CDR1 is MNHNY and CDR2 is SVGAGI (reference sequence). Trimming shortened V by 0 bases and J by 7 bases, and 13 bases separated the two germline ends. CDR3 residues: CASSYSVGIGNEQFF. Written as DNA, the CDR3 is TGTGCCAGCAGTTACTCTGTAGGAATTGGGAATGAGCAGTTCTTC.

This chain joins TRBV12-3 or TRBV12-4 and TRBJ2-2; 8 bases agree with TRBD2. CDR3 size: 16 residues. V lost 3 bases and J lost 4; bases outside the gene matches: 7. The CDR3 sequence is CASSLVSGRGTGELFF. The CDR3 DNA reads as TGTGCCAGCAGTTTGGTGAGCGGGAGAGGCACCGGGGAGCTGTTTTTT.

This clonotype was observed a few times. This rearrangement joins TRBV7-9 to TRBJ1-2, with a possible D match to TRBD1 (6 bases). CDR3 size: 13 residues. Germline V gene data show CDR1 as SEHNR and CDR2 as FQNEAQ (reference sequence). The ends were cut back, 7 bases at V and 4 bases at J, with 13 bases in the middle. CDR3 bases: TGTGCCAGCATCCCGACAGGAGCCTATGGCTACACCTTC. This sequence encodes CASIPTGAYGYTF.

The V call is TRBV20-1, the J call TRBJ2-2, with D possibly TRBD2 on 6 matching bases. The CDR3 consists of 12 residues. CDR1 is DFQATT and CDR2 is SNEGSKA in the germline V gene (reference sequence). The CDR3 sequence is CKWGDVAGELFF. The CDR3 DNA sequence: TGCAAGTGGGGGGACGTGGCCGGGGAGCTGTTTTTT.

This clonotype was recorded at least ten times. V and J are TRBV7-2 and TRBJ1-3, with D perhaps matching TRBD1 (6 bases). The germline V gene encodes CDR1 SGHTA and CDR2 FQGNSA. V was pared by 5 bases and J by 0 bases, with 14 bases between. CDR3 size: 16 residues. The CDR3 DNA follows: TGTGCCAGCAGCCTAAAGACAGGAGTCTCTGGAAACACCATATATTTT. Amino acid sequence: CASSLKTGVSGNTIYF.

The chain recombines TRBV7-2 with TRBJ1-6; D possibly corresponds to TRBD1 (6 bases). The CDR3 is 13 amino acids. V was pared by 5 bases and J by 10 bases, with 12 bases between. Germline V lookup: CDR1 SGHTA, CDR2 FQGNSA. The CDR3 region is CASSPGQLSPLHF. The CDR3 coding sequence is TGTGCCAGCAGCCCCGGACAGTTATCACCCCTCCACTTT. Using reference TRBV7-2 and TRBJ1-6 for the parts outside the CDR3, the full variable domain is GAGVSQSPSNKVTEKGKDVELRCDPISGHTALYWYRQSLGQGLEFLIYFQGNSAPDKSGLPSDRFSAERTGGSVSTLTIQRTQQEDSAVYLCASSPGQLSPLHFGNGTRLTVT.

V and J are TRBV7-9 and TRBJ1-1; unclear D gene. This CDR3 has 11 amino acids. Germline CDR1 SEHNR, CDR2 FQNEAQ (reference sequence). The V end was cut by 5 bases, the J end by 0 bases, with 1 base between. The CDR3 reads CASSMNTEAFF. The DNA of the CDR3 is TGTGCCAGCAGCATGAACACTGAAGCTTTCTTT.

This clonotype has ten or more counts. CDR3 nucleotides: TGTGCCAGCTACGAAGGAGGTCGGACTCGGGAGACCCAGTACTTC. It encodes CASYEGGRTRETQYF. V gene TRBV7-4 combines with J gene TRBJ2-5, with D tentatively TRBD2 (5 bases). The CDR3 extends over 15 amino acids. The germline CDR1 and CDR2 sequences are SGHVT and SQSDAQ. V shed 8 bases and J shed 5 bases, with 21 bases lying between them.

The sample holds a few counts of this clonotype. The V call is TRBV27, the J call TRBJ2-2; 9 nucleotides agree with TRBD1. Losses at the gene ends were 6 bases for V and 3 bases for J; bases not matched to a gene: 8. Germline V lookup: CDR1 MNHEY, CDR2 SMNVEV (reference sequence). This CDR3 has 16 residues. The CDR3 DNA follows: TGTGCCAGCAGCTTCCTGGACAGGGGTTACACCGGGGAGCTGTTTTTT. Encoded protein: CASSFLDRGYTGELFF.

This clonotype was recorded many times. The chain carries TRBV12-3 or TRBV12-4 and TRBJ2-6; no definite D call. CDR3 length: 18 amino acids. V lost 5 bases to trimming and J lost 0 bases, with 17 bases between them. The CDR3 protein is CASSRMGFSYSGANVLTF. The CDR3 nucleotides read TGTGCCAGCAGTCGTATGGGGTTTTCATACTCTGGGGCCAACGTCCTGACTTTC.

The J gene is TRBJ2-7, the V gene TRBV29-1; possibly TRBD2 for D (5 bases). The CDR3 runs 14 residues. V shed 4 bases and J shed 7 bases, with 20 bases lying between them. The germline V gene encodes CDR1 SQVTM and CDR2 ANQGSEA. In DNA, the CDR3 is TGCAGCGTTGGGGGTCTAACGGGATCGGGGGAGCAGTACTTC. It is translated as CSVGGLTGSGEQYF.

This clonotype was counted ten times or more. The chain has TRBV7-2 and TRBJ2-5, with 8 bases fitting TRBD1. Germline V gene lookup returns CDR1 SGHTA and CDR2 FQGNSA. This CDR3 region has 14 residues. With V trimmed by 6 bases and J by 4 bases, 7 bases remained unmatched. CDR3 sequence: CASSSQGAGETQYF. For the CDR3, the DNA is TGTGCCAGCAGTTCGCAGGGGGCAGGAGAGACCCAGTACTTC. Complete variable domain (other parts from reference TRBV7-2 and TRBJ2-5): GAGVSQSPSNKVTEKGKDVELRCDPISGHTALYWYRQSLGQGLEFLIYFQGNSAPDKSGLPSDRFSAERTGGSVSTLTIQRTQQEDSAVYLCASSSQGAGETQYFGPGTRLLVL.

Many counts were recorded for this clonotype. The rearrangement uses TRBV7-2 and TRBJ1-2; 7 bases agree with TRBD1. Trimming at V came to 5 bases and at J to 7 bases, leaving 13 bases not matched to a gene. The CDR3 is 15 residues long. Germline loops: CDR1 SGHTA, CDR2 FQGNSA. The CDR3 here is CASSKYQEGASGYTF. CDR3 coding DNA: TGTGCCAGCAGCAAATATCAGGAGGGGGCGAGTGGCTACACCTTC.

Ten or more counts support this clonotype. The chain employs TRBV7-3 and TRBJ1-6; no clear D. This CDR3 has 13 residues. With 2 bases removed from V and 7 bases from J, the gap between germline ends came to 6 bases. Germline CDR1 is SGHTA and CDR2 is FQGTGA. The CDR3 loop reads CASSLRGNSPLHF. CDR3 DNA sequence: TGTGCCAGCAGCTTACGAGGGAATTCACCCCTCCACTTT. The whole variable domain, filled in from reference TRBV7-3 and TRBJ1-6, reads GAGVSQTPSNKVTEKGKYVELRCDPISGHTALYWYRQSLGQGPEFLIYFQGTGAADDSGLPNDRFFAVRPEGSVSTLKIQRTERGDSAVYLCASSLRGNSPLHFGNGTRLTVT.

This clonotype was seen more than once but under ten times. The chain recombines TRBV12-3 or TRBV12-4 with TRBJ2-5, with D uncertain. The CDR3 totals 13 residues. Deletions cut 5 bases from V and 1 base from J, with 8 bases between. The CDR3 nucleotides are TGTGCCAGCAGTCCTTGGGGCCAAGAGACCCAGTACTTC. This codes for CASSPWGQETQYF.

This clonotype showed up many times. V usage is TRBV11-2 and J usage is TRBJ1-3; the D is unclear. The CDR3 loop spans 12 amino acids. V lost 2 bases to trimming and J lost 4 bases, with 3 bases between them. The germline gives CDR1 SGHAT, CDR2 FQNNGV. The CDR3 nucleotides read TGTGCCAGCAGCTTACGGGGAAACACCATATATTTT. Its protein is CASSLRGNTIYF.

About this clonotype: One end of the junction does not line up with germline, which may come from a read error. The chain is built from TRBV29-1 and TRBJ1-2; unclear D gene. Germline V gene lookup returns CDR1 SQVTM and CDR2 ANQGSEA. This CDR3 comprises 14 residues. CDR3 coding DNA: TGCAGCGCAAAGAAACAAGTGCCGAACTATAGCTACACCTTC. It codes for CSAKKQVPNYSYTF.

This clonotype came up many times. The J gene is TRBJ2-5, the V gene TRBV6-5; 8 bases line up with TRBD1. Germline CDR1 reads MNHEY; CDR2 reads SVGAGI. This CDR3 has 16 amino acids. J lost 5 bases, V lost 0 bases, and 8 bases had no gene match. The CDR3 bases are TGTGCCAGCAGTTACTCCTGGACAGGGCAGGGGGAGACCCAGTACTTC. As protein: CASSYSWTGQGETQYF.

This clonotype came up many times. The chain links TRBV6-1 to TRBJ2-1, with D tentatively TRBD2 (6 bases). Per the germline V gene, CDR1 is MNHNS and CDR2 is SASEGT. The CDR3 is 15 residues long. The V end lost 10 bases, the J end lost 0 bases, and 16 bases lay between the germline ends. The DNA for the CDR3 is TGTGCCACCCGGAGGGGTTTTAGCTCCTACAATGAGCAGTTCTTC. Encoded protein: CATRRGFSSYNEQFF.